Detailed here is one TCR beta chain. The antigen this receptor binds is unknown. Base qualities are not recorded, but no much larger clone differs from it by a single base. In the germline V gene, CDR1 corresponds to SNHLY and CDR2 to FYNNEI. The CDR3, from cysteine to phenylalanine, totals 15 residues. Here the CDR3 DNA is all that survives: 45 bases in frame from base 1. V is pared back by 2 bases and J by 2 bases, with 12 bases lying between the germline termini. The sample originates from a study of CD8 T cells in Susac syndrome (dated by TCRdb to about 2019). Study-level background: Repertoire sequencing was used to test whether CD8+ T cell activation and differentiation in Susac syndrome was antigen driven.

High-throughput TCR beta sequencing profiled peripheral blood CD8+ and CD4+ T cells from healthy donors, Susac syndrome patients and multiple sclerosis patients. Healthy donors were included as age- and sex-matched controls. CD8+ TEMRA cells were enriched by FACS, while bulk CD8+ and CD4+ T cells were purified by magnetic negative isolation. Blood was drawn into EDTA tubes, processed within 24 hours, and PBMCs were isolated by density gradient centrifugation. PBMCs intended for TCR sequencing were cryopreserved in liquid nitrogen and were subsequently thawed in a 37 degrees C water bath. The sorted or isolated CD4+, CD8+ and CD8+ TEMRA cells reached a purity of at least 90%. Broad study findings and their caveats: The TCR sequencing and HLA analysis was acknowledged to have included a relatively small number of individuals.

RNA was extracted with the RNeasy kit and roughly 0.45 to 1 ug was reverse transcribed using random hexamers. The immunoSEQ multiplex PCR assay, covering 54 Vbeta and 13 Jbeta segments, was used to amplify TCR beta CDR3 regions. To correct PCR amplification bias, a synthetic template baseline was used for both primer optimization and computational correction. The original pipeline was this. Reads were assigned to V, D and J genes according to IMGT and analyzed in immunoSEQ Analyzer, with only productive sequences retained. Clonality was computed as one minus Shannon entropy normalized by log2 of the number of productive unique sequences. Public and private clones were assessed among the 100 most prevalent clones of each patient and control. A clone was defined as Susac-specific if it was absent from the healthy and MS cohorts, from 1052 published viral clones and from other ImmuneACCESS disease sequences. TCRdb reprocessing: public reads trimmed at Q25 with fastp, clones called with MiXCR, in-frame beta chains kept. Entries that share a CDR3 protein sequence are merged under the most common genes and DNA. The V and J calls and clone size come from TCRdb's table, not from the authors' own analysis. The sample table holds about 130,000 distinct CDR3 sequences, of which roughly 96% were seen once. The ten largest clones capture over 0.1% of the sample.

This TCR was recovered from a human donor in good health. The sample was CD4+ T cells from PBMCs. This sequence uses TRBV2 and TRBJ2-5; confidence is insufficient to name the D gene. The CDR3 region: CASSEMSHLQETQYF. The nucleotide sequence reads as follows: TGTGCCAGCAGTGAAATGTCGCACCTTCAAGAGACCCAGTACTTC.